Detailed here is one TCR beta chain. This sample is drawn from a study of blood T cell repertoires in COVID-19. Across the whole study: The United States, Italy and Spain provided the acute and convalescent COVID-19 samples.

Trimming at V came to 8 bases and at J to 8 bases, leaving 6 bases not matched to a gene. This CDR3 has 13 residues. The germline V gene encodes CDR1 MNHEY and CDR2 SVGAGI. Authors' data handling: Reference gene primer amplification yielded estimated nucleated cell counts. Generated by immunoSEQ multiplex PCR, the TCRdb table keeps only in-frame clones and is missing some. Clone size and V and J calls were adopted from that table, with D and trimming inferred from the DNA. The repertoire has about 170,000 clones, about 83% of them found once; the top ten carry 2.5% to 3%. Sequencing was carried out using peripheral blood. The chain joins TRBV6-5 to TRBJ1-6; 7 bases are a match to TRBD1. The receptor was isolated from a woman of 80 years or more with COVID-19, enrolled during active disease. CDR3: CASSRDSDSPLHF. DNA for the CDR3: TGTGCCAGCTCCAGGGACAGCGATTCACCCCTCCACTTT.